One sample yielded the 10 T cell receptor beta chains listed below, sequenced in a study of radiation and T cells in renal cell carcinoma. As to time point: blood 4 weeks post-SBRT, at nephrectomy. The treatment is: 15 Gy SBRT to primary tumor, nephrectomy 4 weeks later. TCRdb keeps only in-frame clones here, not all; method: immunoSEQ multiplex PCR. The sample has about 170,000 clones, about 88% seen once; the top ten hold around 10%. The specimen was blood, collected from a patient whose treatment included radiotherapy and nephrectomy. These receptors were obtained from a woman aged 45-60 years with renal cell carcinoma.

This clone has just one count. The V gene is TRBV6-5, the J gene TRBJ1-5, with D possibly matching TRBD1 (6 bases). V was pared by 6 bases and J by 6 bases, with 15 bases between. The CDR3 runs to 14 residues. Germline CDR1 and CDR2: MNHEY and SVGAGI. CDR3 coding DNA: TGTGCCAGCAGGACGCAGGGGAAAGGTCAGCCCCAGCATTTT. It encodes CASRTQGKGQPQHF.

The chain combines TRBV5-1 with TRBJ1-1; no clear D gene. This CDR3 region has 15 residues. V was cut by 4 bases and J by 0 bases, with 13 bases left in between. The germline CDR1 and CDR2 sequences are SGHRS and YFSETQ. The CDR3 loop is CASSPSIGVNTEAFF. The CDR3 bases are TGCGCCAGCAGCCCCTCGATCGGGGTGAACACTGAAGCTTTCTTT.

The chain carries TRBV5-1 and TRBJ1-1; no clear D gene. The V end lost 2 bases, the J end lost 1 base, and 15 bases lay between the germline ends. The CDR3 length is 16 residues. The V gene's germline CDR1 is SGHRS and CDR2 YFSETQ. The CDR3 coding sequence is TGCGCCAGCAGCTTAAGGAATCCGAGGGAGAACACTGAAGCTTTCTTT. Its translation is CASSLRNPRENTEAFF.

The chain has TRBV5-1 and TRBJ2-6; D perhaps matches TRBD1 (5 bases). The CDR3 spans 14 residues. CDR1 is SGHRS, CDR2 YFSETQ, per germline. Trimming cost V 1 base and J 5 bases, with 7 bases left between them. CDR3 sequence: CASSLTGRANVLTF. CDR3 nucleotide sequence: TGCGCCAGCAGCTTGACAGGCCGGGCCAACGTCCTGACTTTC. Full variable domain (missing parts from reference TRBV5-1 and TRBJ2-6): KAGVTQTPRYLIKTRGQQVTLSCSPISGHRSVSWYQQTPGQGLQFLFEYFSETQRNKGNFPGRFSGRQFSNSRSEMNVSTLELGDSALYLCASSLTGRANVLTFGAGSRLTVL.

This chain uses TRBV7-9 with TRBJ2-2, with D uncertain. Germline CDR1 SEHNR, CDR2 FQNEAQ (reference sequence). V was cut by 4 bases and J by 0 bases, with 9 bases left in between. CDR3 length equals 15 residues. The CDR3 spells CASSYRASNTGELFF. DNA for the CDR3: TGTGCCAGCAGCTACCGGGCTTCGAACACCGGGGAGCTGTTTTTT.

This clone was seen only once. In nucleotides, the CDR3 is TGTGCCAGCAGGGTTGAGACAGGGGTCACTGAAGCTTTCTTT. It yields the protein CASRVETGVTEAFF. This chain joins TRBV5-4 and TRBJ1-1, with 8 bases identical to TRBD1. V dropped 5 bases and J dropped 4; count of bases not matched to a gene: 7. Germline V lookup: CDR1 SGHNT, CDR2 YYREEE (reference sequence). The CDR3 runs to 14 residues.

The genes are TRBV6-1 and TRBJ1-1; 10 positions match TRBD1. V dropped 4 bases and J dropped 13; count of bases not matched to a gene: 9. Germline V gene lookup returns CDR1 MNHNS and CDR2 SASEGT. There are 13 residues in the CDR3. The CDR3 nucleotides read TGTGCCAGCAGTGGAGGGACAGGGGAAAAAGGTTTCTTT. As protein: CASSGGTGEKGFF.

The chain is built from TRBV25-1 and TRBJ1-2; 9 nucleotides agree with TRBD1. Trimming at V came to 3 bases and at J to 8 bases, leaving 7 bases not matched to a gene. CDR1 and CDR2 (germline): MGHDK, SYGVNS. The CDR3 runs 14 residues. CDR3 in amino acids: CASSDGTGIAGYTF. The CDR3 DNA follows: TGTGCCAGCAGTGATGGGACAGGGATAGCGGGCTACACCTTC.

The rearrangement uses TRBV6-5 and TRBJ2-1; possible D gene TRBD1, 5 bases. The CDR3 contains 13 residues. From germline, CDR1 is MNHEY and CDR2 SVGAGI. The ends were cut back, 8 bases at V and 7 bases at J, with 15 bases in the middle. The CDR3 protein is CASRRVAANEQFF. For the CDR3, the DNA is TGTGCCAGCCGCAGGGTGGCGGCTAATGAGCAGTTCTTC.

This clone was seen just once. The rearrangement links TRBV5-1 to TRBJ2-5, with 10 bases fitting TRBD2. Germline V CDR1 and CDR2: SGHRS, YFSETQ. This CDR3 is built from 17 residues. The V and J ends lost 4 bases and 1 base, in that order; junction bases with no gene match: 10. CDR3 in amino acids: CASSQGGSGGIQETQYF. The CDR3 region has the DNA TGCGCCAGCAGCCAGGGAGGTAGCGGGGGGATCCAAGAGACCCAGTACTTC.